The T cell receptor (beta chain) under discussion was sequenced for a study of blood T cell repertoires in COVID-19. Overall study context: Sites across the United States, Italy and Spain contributed samples from acute and convalescent COVID-19. Nucleic acid was either cDNA or gDNA, and it came from T cells, B-cell-depleted T cells, or PBMCs.

This CDR3 region has 14 residues. V gave up 3 bases and J gave up 5 bases, with 15 bases separating them. Germline V gene data show CDR1 as SGHNT and CDR2 as YYREEE (reference sequence). Original processing methods: Reference gene primer amplification yielded estimated nucleated cell counts. Method: immunoSEQ multiplex PCR; TCRdb's copy keeps in-frame clones and lacks some. The DNA gave D and trimming, while V, J and clone size come from that table. Of 140,000 to 150,000 clones in the sample, 81% were seen once. Sequenced input: peripheral blood. V and J are TRBV5-4 and TRBJ2-7; D might be TRBD1 (5 bases). The sequence derives from a human donor in a cohort sampled during active COVID-19. The CDR3 region has the DNA TGTGCCAGCAGCTCCCGATCCCAGGACAACGAGCAGTACTTC. Translated, it gives CASSSRSQDNEQYF.